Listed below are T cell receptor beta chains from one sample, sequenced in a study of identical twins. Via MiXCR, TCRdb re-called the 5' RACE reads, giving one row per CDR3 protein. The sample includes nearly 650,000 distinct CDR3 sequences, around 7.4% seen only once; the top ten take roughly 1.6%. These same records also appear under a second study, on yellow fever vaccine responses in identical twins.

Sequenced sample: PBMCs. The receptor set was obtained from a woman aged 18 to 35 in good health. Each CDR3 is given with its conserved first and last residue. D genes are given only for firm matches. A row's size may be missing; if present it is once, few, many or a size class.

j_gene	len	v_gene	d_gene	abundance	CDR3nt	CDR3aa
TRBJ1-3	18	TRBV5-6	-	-	TGTGCCAGCAGCTTGTATTTCCGGGACGGAAGCTCTGGAAACACCATATATTTT	CASSLYFRDGSSGNTIYF
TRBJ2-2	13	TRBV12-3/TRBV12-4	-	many	TGTGCCAGCAGTTTAGAAATCACCGGGGAGCTGTTTTTT	CASSLEITGELFF
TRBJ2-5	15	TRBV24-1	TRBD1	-	TGTGCCACCAGTGGACCGGGACAGGGGGCAAAGACCCAGTACTTC	CATSGPGQGAKTQYF
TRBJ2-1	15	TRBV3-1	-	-	TGTGCCAGCAGCCAAGTTGGGGGAAGGGACAATGAGCAGTTCTTC	CASSQVGGRDNEQFF
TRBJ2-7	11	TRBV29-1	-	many	TGCAGCGTTGCCGAGGCCCGCGAGCAGTACTTC	CSVAEAREQYF
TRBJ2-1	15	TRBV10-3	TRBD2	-	TGTGCCATCAGCAAGACTAGCGGGAGTACCGATGAGCAGTTCTTC	CAISKTSGSTDEQFF
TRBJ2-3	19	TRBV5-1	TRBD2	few	TGCGCCAGCAGCTTGGAGTCGTGGACTAGCGGCCCTAGCACAGATACGCAGTATTTT	CASSLESWTSGPSTDTQYF
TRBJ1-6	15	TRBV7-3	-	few	TGTGCCAGCAGCTCCTCCTCCAGCGGTAATTCACCCCTCCACTTT	CASSSSSSGNSPLHF
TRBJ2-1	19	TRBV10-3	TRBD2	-	TGTGCCATCAGTGAGTCAGGGACTAGCGGAATTCAGTCCTACAATGAGCAGTTCTTC	CAISESGTSGIQSYNEQFF
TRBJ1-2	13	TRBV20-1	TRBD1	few	TGCAGTGCTGCGCCCCCGGGACAGGTCTTCTACACCTTC	CSAAPPGQVFYTF